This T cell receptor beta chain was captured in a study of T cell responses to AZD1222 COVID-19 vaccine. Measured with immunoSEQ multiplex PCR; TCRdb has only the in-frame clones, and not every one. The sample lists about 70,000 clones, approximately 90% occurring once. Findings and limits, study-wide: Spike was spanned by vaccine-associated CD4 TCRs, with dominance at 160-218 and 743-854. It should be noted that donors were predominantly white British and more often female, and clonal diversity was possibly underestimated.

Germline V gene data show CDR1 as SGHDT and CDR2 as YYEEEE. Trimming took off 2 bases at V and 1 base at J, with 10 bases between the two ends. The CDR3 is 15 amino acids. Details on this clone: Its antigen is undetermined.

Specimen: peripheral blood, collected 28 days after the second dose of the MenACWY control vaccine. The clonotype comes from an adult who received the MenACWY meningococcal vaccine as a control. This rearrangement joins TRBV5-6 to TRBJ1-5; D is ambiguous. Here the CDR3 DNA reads TGTGCCAGCAGCTTATACGGGAGAAGCAATCAGCCCCAGCATTTT. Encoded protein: CASSLYGRSNQPQHF.